Below are 29 T cell receptor beta chains sequenced from a single sample in a study of shared clonotypes between healthy human individuals. Data came from immunoSEQ multiplex PCR; TCRdb stores just in-frame clones and leaves some out. The repertoire holds approximately 620,000 clones, around 97% seen once, with less than 0.065% in the top ten. The sequenced material came from naive CD4+ T cells sorted from blood. Subset: CD45RA+ positively selected. The receptors were gathered from a woman in her twenties or thirties in good health.

The rearrangement joins TRBV11-3 to TRBJ2-2; 8 nucleotides agree with TRBD1. The CDR3 is 15 amino acids. The V gene end was trimmed by 3 bases and the J gene end by 6 bases; junction bases not matched to a gene: 6. CDR1 and CDR2 from the germline V gene are SGHNT and YENEEA. This chain's CDR3 is CASSFGTGESGELFF. DNA for the CDR3: TGTGCCAGCAGCTTCGGGACAGGCGAATCCGGGGAGCTGTTTTTT.

V is TRBV27 and J is TRBJ2-1; 14 positions agree with TRBD2. The CDR3 contains 17 residues. V trimming: 6 bases; J trimming: 2 bases; junction bases outside the gene matches: 6. Germline V gene data show CDR1 as MNHEY and CDR2 as SMNVEV (reference sequence). The CDR3 region is CASRGTSGRFPYNEQFF. The CDR3 DNA reads TGTGCCAGCAGGGGGACTAGCGGGAGATTCCCCTACAATGAGCAGTTCTTC.

The chain combines TRBV5-1 with TRBJ1-1, with 8 bases that match TRBD1. The CDR3 consists of 16 residues. In germline, CDR1 is SGHRS, CDR2 YFSETQ. V trimming: 0 bases; J trimming: 0 bases; junction bases outside the gene matches: 4. CDR3 amino acids: CASSLDGQGLNTEAFF. The CDR3 region has the DNA TGCGCCAGCAGCTTGGACGGACAGGGCCTGAACACTGAAGCTTTCTTT.

The chain recombines TRBV18 with TRBJ1-4; D ambiguous. CDR1 and CDR2 from the germline V gene are KGHSH and LQKENI. The V gene lost 2 bases and the J gene lost 4 bases, with 5 bases spanning the gap. The CDR3 runs 13 residues. The CDR3 loop reads CASSPENNEKLFF. The CDR3 DNA reads TGTGCCAGCTCACCAGAAAATAATGAAAAACTGTTTTTT.

The V and J genes are TRBV27 and TRBJ1-3, with unresolved D. The CDR3 totals 13 residues. CDR1 and CDR2 (germline): MNHEY, SMNVEV (reference sequence). V lost 6 bases and J lost 0, with 6 bases in between. The CDR3 DNA follows: TGTGCCAGCAGACCCTACTCTGGAAACACCATATATTTT. Its protein product is CASRPYSGNTIYF.

The J gene is TRBJ2-1, the V gene TRBV4-1; D may match TRBD1 or TRBD2 (6 bases each). The ends were cut back, 4 bases at V and 1 base at J, with 14 bases in the middle. The CDR3 has 16 residues. The germline gives CDR1 MGHRA, CDR2 YSYEKL. This chain's CDR3 is CASSRKQGGSYNEQFF. Written as DNA, the CDR3 is TGCGCCAGCAGCCGTAAACAGGGAGGATCCTACAATGAGCAGTTCTTC.

The rearrangement joins TRBV7-9 to TRBJ2-5; D gene unclear. V lost 1 base, J lost 4 bases, and 13 bases lay in between. The CDR3 loop spans 15 amino acids. Germline V lookup: CDR1 SEHNR, CDR2 FQNEAQ (reference sequence). CDR3 amino acids: CASSLEGNRVETQYF. CDR3 in DNA: TGTGCCAGCAGCTTAGAAGGGAATCGGGTAGAGACCCAGTACTTC.

V usage is TRBV13 and J usage is TRBJ2-3, with 7 bases identical to TRBD2. Germline V CDR1 and CDR2: PRHDT, FYEKMQ (reference sequence). The CDR3 is made up of 16 amino acids. V was clipped by 2 bases and J by 1 base; unmatched bases: 6. The CDR3 DNA is TGTGCCAGCAGCTTAAGACTAGCTGACGGCACAGATACGCAGTATTTT. It specifies CASSLRLADGTDTQYF. Full variable domain (missing parts from reference TRBV13 and TRBJ2-3): AAGVIQSPRHLIKEKRETATLKCYPIPRHDTVYWYQQGPGQDPQFLISFYEKMQSDKGSIPDRFSAQQFSDYHSELNMSSLELGDSALYFCASSLRLADGTDTQYFGPGTRLTVL.

The chain is built from TRBV10-1 and TRBJ1-1; tentative D call: TRBD1 (5 bases). CDR1 is WNHNN and CDR2 is SYGVQD in the germline V gene (reference sequence). Trimming left V 3 bases short and J 1 base short, with 9 bases between. This CDR3 contains 14 residues. CDR3 amino acids: CASSDRARNTEAFF. DNA of the CDR3: TGCGCCAGCAGTGACAGGGCTCGGAACACTGAAGCTTTCTTT.

J is TRBJ2-2 and V is TRBV5-1; TRBD2 aligns across 7 bases. Germline trimming cut 5 bases from V and 4 bases from J; bases unmatched to any gene: 8. CDR3 length: 15 amino acids. Germline V CDR1 and CDR2: SGHRS, YFSETQ. CDR3 protein: CASRVLAASTGELFF. Here the CDR3 DNA reads TGCGCCAGCAGGGTTCTAGCGGCCAGCACCGGGGAGCTGTTTTTT.

The V gene is TRBV6-5, the J gene TRBJ1-1; 7 nucleotides match TRBD1. The CDR3 runs 13 residues. Germline CDR1 is MNHEY and CDR2 is SVGAGI. V shed 7 bases, J shed 4 bases, and the junction held 6 bases outside the gene matches. This chain's CDR3 is CASTKTGSTEAFF. CDR3 DNA sequence: TGTGCCAGCACTAAGACAGGGAGCACTGAAGCTTTCTTT.

With respect to this clone: The same CDR3 arises from other DNA sequences in this sample as well. V usage is TRBV28 and J usage is TRBJ2-7; D unresolved. This CDR3 is built from 13 residues. Germline V lookup: CDR1 MDHEN, CDR2 SYDVKM. Between the trimmed V and J ends, which lost 5 bases and 0 bases, there was a span of 8 bases. The CDR3 reads CASSTPGSYEQYF. CDR3 sequence (DNA): TGTGCCAGCAGTACCCCCGGCTCCTACGAGCAGTACTTC.

In this sample, this clone turned up once. The chain joins TRBV28 to TRBJ2-1, with D perhaps assigned TRBD1 or TRBD2 (5 bases each). The CDR3 contains 15 residues. With 4 bases removed from V and 3 bases from J, the gap between germline ends came to 13 bases. CDR1 and CDR2 (germline): MDHEN, SYDVKM. CDR3 loop: CASSSRGQNYNEQFF. The DNA of the CDR3 is TGTGCCAGCAGTTCCCGGGGCCAGAACTACAATGAGCAGTTCTTC.

The chain combines TRBV5-5 with TRBJ1-2, with 7 bases fitting TRBD1. The CDR3 contains 15 residues. V gave up 0 bases and J gave up 5 bases; unmatched junction bases: 7. The germline CDR1 and CDR2 sequences are SGHKS and YYEKEE (reference sequence). The CDR3 sequence: CASSLGQGGRYGYTF. For the CDR3, the DNA is TGTGCCAGCAGCTTGGGGCAGGGGGGAAGATATGGCTACACCTTC.

The V gene is TRBV4-1, the J gene TRBJ2-1, with TRBD2 matching 11 bases. Looked up from germline, CDR1 is MGHRA and CDR2 is YSYEKL. The CDR3 loop spans 15 amino acids. V was clipped by 8 bases and J by 10 bases; unmatched bases: 13. The CDR3, as DNA: TGCGCCAGCCAGATAGCGGGAGGGCCTATTGGAGAGCAGTTCTTC. Its translation: CASQIAGGPIGEQFF.

The chain couples TRBV6-1 to TRBJ1-1, with D possibly matching TRBD1 (6 bases). With 7 bases removed from V and 5 bases from J, the gap between germline ends came to 11 bases. CDR1 MNHNS and CDR2 SASEGT come from the germline V gene. This CDR3 contains 12 residues. CDR3 amino acids: CASTRGLTEAFF. CDR3 DNA sequence: TGTGCCAGCACCAGGGGTTTGACTGAAGCTTTCTTT.

This chain uses TRBV27 with TRBJ2-2; no firm D call. V was pared by 5 bases and J by 1 base, with 5 bases between. The germline CDR1 and CDR2 sequences are MNHEY and SMNVEV (reference sequence). The CDR3 is 13 amino acids. CDR3 bases: TGTGCCAGCAGTCCCAGGAACACCGGGGAGCTGTTTTTT. Translated, it gives CASSPRNTGELFF.

J is TRBJ2-7 and V is TRBV11-2, with 9 bases that match TRBD1. The CDR3 is made up of 14 amino acids. Germline CDR1 and CDR2: SGHAT and FQNNGV. Trimming at V came to 7 bases and at J to 4 bases, leaving 8 bases not matched to a gene. CDR3 in amino acids: CASTTGGAGYEQYF. The CDR3 DNA reads as TGTGCCAGCACCACAGGGGGCGCGGGGTACGAGCAGTACTTC.

The chain employs TRBV18 and TRBJ2-2; 7 bases map to TRBD2. Germline CDR1 is KGHSH and CDR2 is LQKENI. The CDR3 is 17 residues long. V lost 3 bases to trimming and J lost 1 base; unmatched junction nucleotides: 8. DNA of the CDR3: TGTGCCAGCTCACCTAGGGTCGCGGGGGAGAACACCGGGGAGCTGTTTTTT. Its protein product is CASSPRVAGENTGELFF.

The J gene is TRBJ2-7, the V gene TRBV5-1; TRBD1 aligns across 8 bases. The germline V gene encodes CDR1 SGHRS and CDR2 YFSETQ. V shed 4 bases, J shed 0 bases, and the junction held 3 bases outside the gene matches. CDR3 size: 14 residues. CDR3 protein: CASSPTGASYEQYF. The CDR3 nucleotides are TGCGCCAGCAGCCCGACAGGGGCCTCCTACGAGCAGTACTTC.

The J gene is TRBJ2-3, the V gene TRBV5-1; D gene unclear. The V and J ends lost 0 bases and 1 base respectively, with 9 bases between them. The CDR3 is made up of 15 amino acids. Germline lookup yields CDR1 SGHRS and CDR2 YFSETQ. DNA for the CDR3: TGCGCCAGCAGCTTGGGTCCTTCTGGCACAGATACGCAGTATTTT. This sequence encodes CASSLGPSGTDTQYF.

This clone has just one count. The rearrangement joins TRBV28 to TRBJ1-4; TRBD1 matches at 10 bases. Per the germline V gene, CDR1 is MDHEN and CDR2 is SYDVKM. V dropped 5 bases and J dropped 14; count of bases not matched to a gene: 5. The CDR3 loop spans 12 amino acids. CDR3 nucleotides: TGTGCCAGCAGTACCCGGGGACAGGGGCTGTTTTTT. Its translation is CASSTRGQGLFF.

The chain combines TRBV19 with TRBJ1-1, with 9 bases identical to TRBD1. The V gene end was trimmed by 0 bases and the J gene end by 5 bases; junction bases not matched to a gene: 10. Germline V CDR1 and CDR2: LNHDA, SQIVND (reference sequence). CDR3 length: 17 residues. The CDR3 DNA reads as TGTGCCAGTAGTATAGACCCACTGGGGACAGGGAGTACTGAAGCTTTCTTT. Translating gives CASSIDPLGTGSTEAFF.

This clone was detected once. The chain uses TRBV6-4 and TRBJ2-7, with D possibly being TRBD1 (5 bases). This CDR3 is 17 amino acids long. Germline V lookup: CDR1 MRHNA, CDR2 SNTAGT. V was shortened by 6 bases and J by 5 bases, with 26 bases between the two germline ends. The CDR3 sequence: CASRNSNNRPPRDEQYF. CDR3 bases: TGTGCCAGCAGGAACTCGAATAACAGGCCGCCAAGGGACGAGCAGTACTTC.

V usage is TRBV5-5 and J usage is TRBJ2-3; the match to TRBD2 covers 9 bases. CDR1 and CDR2 from the germline V gene are SGHKS and YYEKEE (reference sequence). V lost 3 bases, J lost 7 bases, and 24 bases stayed unmatched. The CDR3 sequence is 20 residues long. The CDR3: CASSSSLGSGSYYGVNTQYF. CDR3 sequence (DNA): TGTGCCAGCAGCTCCTCTCTTGGTAGCGGGAGTTACTACGGAGTAAATACGCAGTATTTT.

This clone has only one observation. The chain employs TRBV7-9 and TRBJ1-4, with D unclear. The germline V gene encodes CDR1 SEHNR and CDR2 FQNEAQ (reference sequence). This CDR3 spans 12 amino acids. Trimming cost V 4 bases and J 7 bases, with 7 bases left between them. The CDR3 loop reads CASSSGREKLFF. CDR3 DNA: TGTGCCAGCAGCTCCGGACGTGAAAAACTGTTTTTT.

The chain employs TRBV5-4 and TRBJ2-1; D might be TRBD1 (6 bases). The V gene lost 4 bases and the J gene lost 7 bases, with 30 bases spanning the gap. In germline, CDR1 is SGHNT, CDR2 YYREEE (reference sequence). There are 19 residues in the CDR3. CDR3: CASSPTRGPQRNRVNEQFF. The CDR3 DNA reads as TGTGCCAGCAGCCCCACTCGCGGTCCCCAGCGGAACAGGGTAAATGAGCAGTTCTTC.

This chain links TRBV7-8 with TRBJ2-1; a weak D match, TRBD2 (6 bases). V lost 3 bases and J 3 bases, leaving 18 bases between the germline ends. CDR1 and CDR2 from the germline V gene are SGHVS and FQNEAQ. This CDR3 region has 17 residues. The CDR3 DNA sequence: TGTGCCAGCAGCTTCCGTTTCAAGGGCGGGAACTACAATGAGCAGTTCTTC. It encodes CASSFRFKGGNYNEQFF.

The genes are TRBV5-4 and TRBJ2-7; 11 bases match TRBD1. This CDR3 has 14 residues. Unmatched junction bases numbered 1, after V lost 3 bases and J lost 2 bases. Germline CDR1 is SGHNT and CDR2 is YYREEE (reference sequence). The CDR3 here is CASSSGQGAYEQYF. The CDR3 DNA follows: TGTGCCAGCAGCTCGGGACAGGGGGCCTACGAGCAGTACTTC.